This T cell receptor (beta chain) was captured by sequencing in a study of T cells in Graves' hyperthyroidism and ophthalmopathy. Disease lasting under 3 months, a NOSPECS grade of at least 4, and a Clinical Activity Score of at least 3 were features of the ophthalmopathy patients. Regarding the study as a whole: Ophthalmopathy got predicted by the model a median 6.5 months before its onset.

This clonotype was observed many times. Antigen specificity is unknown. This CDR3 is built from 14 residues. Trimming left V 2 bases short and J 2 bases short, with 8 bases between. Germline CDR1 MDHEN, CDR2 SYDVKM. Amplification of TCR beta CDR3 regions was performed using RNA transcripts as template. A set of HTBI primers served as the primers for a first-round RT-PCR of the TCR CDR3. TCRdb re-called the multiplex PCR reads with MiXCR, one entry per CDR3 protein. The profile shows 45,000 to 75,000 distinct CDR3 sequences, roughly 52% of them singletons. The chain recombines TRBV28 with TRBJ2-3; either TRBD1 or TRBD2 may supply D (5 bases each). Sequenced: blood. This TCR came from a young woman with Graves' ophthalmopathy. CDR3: CASSLGGPTDTQYF. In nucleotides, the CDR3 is TGTGCCAGCAGTTTAGGGGGTCCCACAGATACGCAGTATTTT.